This TCR beta chain was captured in a study of blood T cell repertoires in COVID-19. Study overall: The United States, Italy and Spain supplied acute and convalescent COVID-19 samples.

V lost 3 bases and J lost 5, with 10 bases in between. In germline, CDR1 is LGHDT, CDR2 YNNKEL (reference sequence). The CDR3 is 13 amino acids. Enrolled during active infection, Seattle patients were then followed longitudinally. The method was immunoSEQ multiplex PCR; TCRdb's version includes in-frame clones alone and lacks a portion of them. The data hold just over 150,000 clones, with approximately 79% observed a single time. The clonotype originates from a middle-aged woman with COVID-19, enrolled during active disease. The chain uses TRBV3-1 (or the pseudogene TRBV3-2) and TRBJ1-1; D remains unclear. Sequencing was carried out using peripheral blood. CDR3 loop: CASSQGGETEAFF. The CDR3 coding sequence is TGTGCCAGCAGCCAGGGTGGGGAGACTGAAGCTTTCTTT.